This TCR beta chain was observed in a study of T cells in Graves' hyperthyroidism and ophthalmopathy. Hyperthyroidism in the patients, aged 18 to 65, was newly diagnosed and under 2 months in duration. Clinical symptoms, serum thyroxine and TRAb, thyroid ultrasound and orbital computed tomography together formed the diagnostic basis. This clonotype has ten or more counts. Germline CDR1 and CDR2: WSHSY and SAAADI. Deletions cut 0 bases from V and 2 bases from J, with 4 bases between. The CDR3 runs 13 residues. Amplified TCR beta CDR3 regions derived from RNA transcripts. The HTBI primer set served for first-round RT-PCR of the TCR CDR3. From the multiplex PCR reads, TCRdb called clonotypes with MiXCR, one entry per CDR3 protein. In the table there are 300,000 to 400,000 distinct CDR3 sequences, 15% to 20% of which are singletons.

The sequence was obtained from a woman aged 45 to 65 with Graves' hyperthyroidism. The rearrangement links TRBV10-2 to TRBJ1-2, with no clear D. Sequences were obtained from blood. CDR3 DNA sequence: TGCGCCAGCAGTGAGTCTGGGAACTATGGCTACACCTTC. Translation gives CASSESGNYGYTF.